The 20 T cell receptor beta chains below come from one sample, sequenced in a study of response to subunit inactivated influenza vaccine (dated by TCRdb to 2017 to 2018). The protocol used for the library was RT-PCR. TCRdb shows the sequencer as Illumina HiSeq 2500. TCRdb ran its own pipeline on the public reads, namely fastp trimming at Q25 and MiXCR clone calling, and kept in-frame beta chains. Each record represents a unique CDR3 protein, reported with the most common genes and DNA among its rows. Across this sample there are some 570,000 distinct CDR3 sequences, with 10% to 12% seen only once. Approximately 9.9% of the sample lies in the top ten. These same records also appear under a second study, on T cells expressing NK-cell markers. The second study, in turn, reports: 5'RACE template switching, by which a universal primer site and unique molecular identifiers were added, was used to make TCR beta cDNA libraries.

The sequences come from PBMCs from blood, collected on the day of vaccination. Every receptor here comes from a man aged 45-65 years who received an inactivated influenza vaccine. Donor details come from another sample of the same person, matched by shared clones.

This sequence joins TRBV5-1 and TRBJ2-7; D unclear. CDR3 length: 13 residues. With 7 bases removed from V and 0 bases from J, the gap between germline ends came to 11 bases. Germline assignment: CDR1 SGHRS and CDR2 YFSETQ. CDR3 loop: CASVPESSYEQYF. In nucleotides, the CDR3 is TGCGCCAGCGTACCCGAGAGCTCCTACGAGCAGTACTTC.

The chain links TRBV7-9 to TRBJ2-3, with TRBD2 matching over 11 bases. V gave up 5 bases and J gave up 0 bases; unmatched junction bases: 7. Germline CDR1 reads SEHNR; CDR2 reads FQNEAQ (reference sequence). CDR3 size: 17 residues. The CDR3 sequence: CASSLLAGGYSTDTQYF. As DNA, the CDR3 is TGTGCCAGCAGCCTCCTAGCGGGGGGCTATAGCACAGATACGCAGTATTTT.

This rearrangement joins TRBV5-1 to TRBJ2-7, with 10 bases identical to TRBD1. CDR1 and CDR2 from the germline V gene are SGHRS and YFSETQ. The CDR3 extends over 14 amino acids. V was clipped by 5 bases and J by 7 bases; unmatched bases: 9. The CDR3 DNA reads as TGCGCCAGCAGACCGGGACAGGGGTTTGGTGAGCAGTACTTC. Its translation is CASRPGQGFGEQYF. Full variable domain (rest looked up from reference TRBV5-1 and TRBJ2-7): KAGVTQTPRYLIKTRGQQVTLSCSPISGHRSVSWYQQTPGQGLQFLFEYFSETQRNKGNFPGRFSGRQFSNSRSEMNVSTLELGDSALYLCASRPGQGFGEQYFGPGTRLTVT.

The chain links TRBV7-9 to TRBJ1-2; D may be TRBD1 (5 bases). The V and J ends lost 1 base and 12 bases respectively, with 15 bases between them. Germline V gene sequence: CDR1 SEHNR, CDR2 FQNEAQ (reference sequence). The CDR3 runs 13 residues. Written as DNA, the CDR3 is TGTGCCAGCAGCTTAGGGACCGGGACCGGGGACACCTTC. Its translation: CASSLGTGTGDTF.

Remarks on this clonotype: One junction end does not reproduce the germline sequence, and a read error may be involved. V usage is TRBV10-3 and J usage is TRBJ2-1; tentatively, D is TRBD1 or TRBD2 (5 bases each). CDR1 ENHRY and CDR2 SYGVKD come from the germline V gene. The CDR3 runs 13 residues. The CDR3 DNA sequence: TGTGCCATCAATGAGGGGCGGCGCAATGAGCAGTTCTTC. Encoded protein: CAINEGRRNEQFF.

This clonotype was recorded a few times. The V gene is TRBV7-2, the J gene TRBJ2-2; a weak D match, TRBD2 (6 bases). Germline CDR1 SGHTA, CDR2 FQGNSA. The V end was cut by 2 bases, the J end by 4 bases, with 11 bases between. The CDR3 runs 15 residues. CDR3 nucleotide sequence: TGTGCCAGCAGCTTACCCATCGGGGGCACCGGGGAGCTGTTTTTT. Amino acid sequence: CASSLPIGGTGELFF.

J is TRBJ2-1 and V is TRBV19, with a weak D call TRBD2 (5 bases). The V end was cut by 3 bases, the J end by 7 bases, with 10 bases between. CDR3 length: 13 residues. The germline V gene encodes CDR1 LNHDA and CDR2 SQIVND (reference sequence). CDR3 sequence reads: CASSIGWRNEQFF. Written as DNA, the CDR3 is TGTGCCAGTAGTATCGGGTGGAGGAATGAGCAGTTCTTC.

The sample holds many counts of this clonotype. V usage is TRBV12-3 or TRBV12-4 and J usage is TRBJ2-5, with D perhaps matching TRBD1 (5 bases). The germline V and J ends were trimmed by 7 bases and 5 bases, with 11 bases remaining between them. The CDR3 covers 12 residues. The CDR3 bases are TGTGCCAGCACCAACAACAGGGAGACCCAGTACTTC. Translated, it gives CASTNNRETQYF.

A few counts support this clonotype. The chain is built from TRBV24-1 and TRBJ2-7, with D uncertain. This CDR3 has 13 residues. Germline V gene data show CDR1 as KGHDR and CDR2 as SFDVKD. Trimming cost V 0 bases and J 7 bases, with 9 bases left between them. CDR3 in DNA: TGTGCCACCAGTGATTTGTTGAACGGTGAGCAGTACTTC. It translates to CATSDLLNGEQYF.

A few counts support this clonotype. The chain couples TRBV19 to TRBJ2-1; possibly TRBD2 for D (6 bases). CDR3 length: 15 amino acids. V gave up 5 bases and J gave up 5 bases, with 16 bases separating them. CDR1 LNHDA and CDR2 SQIVND come from the germline V gene (reference sequence). CDR3 in amino acids: CASSPQRALDNEQFF. DNA for the CDR3: TGTGCCAGTAGTCCCCAGCGGGCCTTAGACAATGAGCAGTTCTTC.

As regards this clonotype: One end of the junction does not line up with germline, which may come from a read error. This chain uses TRBV4-1 with TRBJ2-4, with D unclear. Germline lookup yields CDR1 MGHRA and CDR2 YSYEKL. The CDR3 totals 10 residues. As DNA, the CDR3 is TGCGCCAGCAGCCCCACGGCACCCGAGTTC. Amino acids: CASSPTAPEF.

The sample holds a few counts of this clonotype. J is TRBJ1-1 and V is TRBV6-1; D not resolved. The germline V and J ends were trimmed by 4 bases and 5 bases, with 14 bases remaining between them. In germline, CDR1 is MNHNS, CDR2 SASEGT. There are 14 residues in the CDR3. CDR3: CASSGTGKRTEAFF. CDR3 bases: TGTGCCAGCAGTGGGACCGGGAAGAGAACTGAAGCTTTCTTT.

The V call is TRBV6-6, the J call TRBJ2-7; tentatively, D is TRBD1 (5 bases). The V gene's germline CDR1 is MNHNY and CDR2 SVGAGI (reference sequence). The V end was cut by 6 bases, the J end by 4 bases, with 10 bases between. This CDR3 is built from 12 residues. The DNA of the CDR3 is TGTGCCAGCAGGGGGCAGGAGTACGAGCAGTACTTC. The encoded protein is CASRGQEYEQYF.

This chain connects TRBV20-1 to TRBJ1-1; the D gene is possibly TRBD1 (6 bases). CDR3 length: 13 amino acids. With 6 bases removed from V and 4 bases from J, the gap between germline ends came to 15 bases. CDR1 and CDR2 from the germline V gene are DFQATT and SNEGSKA (reference sequence). CDR3 protein: CSATLGQFTEAFF. DNA for the CDR3: TGCAGTGCCACACTGGGACAATTCACTGAAGCTTTCTTT.

The chain recombines TRBV7-2 with TRBJ2-7; no clear D gene. Trimming took 1 base from V and 5 from J, leaving 15 bases between them. This CDR3 is built from 15 residues. The germline CDR1 and CDR2 sequences are SGHTA and FQGNSA. CDR3 sequence: CASSLGYGRTDEQYF. The CDR3 DNA is TGTGCCAGCAGCTTAGGTTATGGCCGAACGGACGAGCAGTACTTC.

This clonotype came up a few times. The CDR3 nucleotides read TGTGCCACCAGCATGGGGTGGCAGGATGAAGCTTTCTTT. Amino acid sequence: CATSMGWQDEAFF. This rearrangement joins TRBV15 to TRBJ1-1, with D hard to call. The ends were cut back, 4 bases at V and 7 bases at J, with 13 bases in the middle. The CDR3 extends over 13 amino acids. Germline values: CDR1 LNHNV, CDR2 YYDKDF (reference sequence).

V is TRBV24-1 and J is TRBJ1-1; D perhaps matches TRBD1 (5 bases). V lost 3 bases and J lost 9, with 13 bases in between. This CDR3 is 13 amino acids long. Germline loops: CDR1 KGHDR, CDR2 SFDVKD. The CDR3 region has the DNA TGTGCCACCAGTGATCGGGCAGGGTTGAAAGCTTTCTTT. Translating it yields CATSDRAGLKAFF.

This sequence joins TRBV24-1 and TRBJ1-5; TRBD1 agrees at 10 bases. The germline CDR1 and CDR2 sequences are KGHDR and SFDVKD. The CDR3 loop spans 16 amino acids. Germline trimming cut 5 bases from V and 5 bases from J; bases unmatched to any gene: 8. This CDR3 reads CATSAAGQGTYQPQHF. The CDR3 DNA follows: TGTGCCACCAGTGCCGCGGGACAGGGGACCTATCAGCCCCAGCATTTT.

The J gene is TRBJ1-4, the V gene TRBV6-1, with D hard to call. This CDR3 has 15 residues. CDR1 and CDR2 (germline): MNHNS, SASEGT. Trimming removed 7 bases from V and 8 bases from J, with 20 bases in between. CDR3 nucleotides: TGTGCCAGCATAAGGAGTAAATCGGCGGTAGAAAAACTGTTTTTT. Its translation is CASIRSKSAVEKLFF.

In this sample, this clonotype turned up a few times. V and J are TRBV28 and TRBJ2-5, with D possibly being TRBD2 (7 bases). V was cut by 8 bases and J by 1 base, with 17 bases left in between. Germline lookup yields CDR1 MDHEN and CDR2 SYDVKM. The CDR3 is 15 residues long. The CDR3 loop reads CASATGGGPQETQYF. CDR3 nucleotides: TGTGCCAGCGCTACTGGCGGGGGCCCCCAAGAGACCCAGTACTTC.